This paragraph reports one T cell receptor (beta chain). This entry belongs to a study of blood T cell repertoires in COVID-19. About the research overall: The study drew acute and convalescent COVID-19 samples from the United States, Italy and Spain.

The data were produced by immunoSEQ multiplex PCR, yet TCRdb's version contains in-frame clones alone and is incomplete. Of more than 85,000 clones in the sample, roughly 88% were seen once. V lost 5 bases and J lost 6, with 11 bases in between. The CDR3 covers 13 residues. Per germline, CDR1 LNHDA and CDR2 SQIVND (reference sequence). The sequence derives from a woman aged 55 to 70 with acute or convalescent COVID-19. The gene calls are TRBV19 and TRBJ1-5, with D possibly TRBD1 on 5 matching bases. The sample consisted of peripheral blood. The CDR3 DNA reads as TGTGCCAGTAGTGGGCAGGGAGGTCAGCCCCAGCATTTT. Its protein is CASSGQGGQPQHF.